These T cell receptor beta chains were read from a single sample in a study of blood T cell repertoires in COVID-19. TCRdb's copy holds only in-frame clones and misses some; the assay was immunoSEQ multiplex PCR. The table includes 88,000 or so clones, around 88% detected once. The sample comprised peripheral blood. The receptors stem from a man between 60 and 70 years old with acute or convalescent COVID-19. CDR3s include the opening cysteine and the closing phenylalanine or tryptophan. D genes are given only for firm matches. The listing skips clone size in some rows; elsewhere it reads once, few, many or a size class.

D,J,size,V,CDR3,DNA
.,TRBJ2-1,.,TRBV30,CAWSISRNEQFF,TGTGCCTGGAGTATCTCCCGCAATGAGCAGTTCTTC
TRBD1,TRBJ2-1,.,TRBV6-1,CASSETGGSYNEQFF,TGTGCCAGCAGTGAGACAGGGGGTTCCTACAATGAGCAGTTCTTC
TRBD1,TRBJ1-2,.,TRBV3-1/TRBV3-2,CASSPLDRIYGYTF,TGTGCCAGCAGCCCCCTGGACAGGATCTATGGCTACACCTTC
.,TRBJ2-7,.,TRBV5-1,CASSFNRVKEQYF,TGCGCCAGCAGCTTCAACAGGGTAAAAGAGCAGTACTTC
.,TRBJ2-1,.,TRBV2,CASCSGTTTYNEQFF,TGTGCCAGCTGTTCCGGGACAACCACCTACAATGAGCAGTTCTTC
TRBD1,TRBJ1-4,.,TRBV18,CASSPSQGGEKLFF,TGTGCCAGCTCACCATCCCAGGGGGGCGAAAAACTGTTTTTT
TRBD2,TRBJ2-1,.,TRBV6-4,CASSVGTGGYEQFF,TGTGCCAGCAGTGTTGGGACGGGAGGCTATGAGCAGTTCTTC
.,TRBJ2-1,.,TRBV27,CASRAGIRRGIDNEQFF,TGTGCCAGCAGAGCAGGCATCAGGAGGGGCATTGACAATGAGCAGTTCTTC
TRBD1,TRBJ1-2,.,TRBV5-1,CASSLASGQGDGYTF,TGCGCCAGCAGCTTGGCCTCGGGGCAGGGGGATGGCTACACCTTC
.,TRBJ2-7,.,TRBV5-1,CASSLVSGMSAEQYF,TGCGCCAGCAGCTTGGTGAGCGGAATGTCGGCGGAGCAGTACTTC
TRBD1,TRBJ2-1,.,TRBV5-5,CATSGGQGFDEQFF,TGTGCCACCTCAGGGGGACAGGGTTTCGATGAGCAGTTCTTC
TRBD1,TRBJ1-4,.,TRBV6-6,CASSGTANNEKLFF,TGTGCCAGCAGTGGGACAGCCAATAATGAAAAACTGTTTTTT
.,TRBJ2-3,.,TRBV5-1,CASSLARGIGTQYF,TGCGCCAGCAGCTTGGCAAGGGGTATCGGTACGCAGTATTTT
.,TRBJ1-1,.,TRBV29-1,CSVGGHSPNTEAFF,TGCAGCGTTGGGGGCCATTCTCCGAACACTGAAGCTTTCTTT
TRBD1,TRBJ1-6,.,TRBV18,CASSRDRVNSPLHF,TGTGCCAGCTCGCGGGACAGGGTTAATTCACCCCTCCACTTT
.,TRBJ2-1,.,TRBV6-5,CASLDYNEQFF,TGTGCCAGTCTAGACTACAATGAGCAGTTCTTC
TRBD2,TRBJ2-1,once,TRBV15,CATSITGTIALNEQFF,TGTGCCACCAGCATCACCGGGACTATCGCCCTCAATGAGCAGTTCTTC
.,TRBJ1-1,few,TRBV7-9,CASSPDRQYTEAFF,TGTGCCAGCAGCCCAGATCGTCAGTACACTGAAGCTTTCTTT
.,TRBJ2-5,.,TRBV7-2,CASSRSATETQYF,TGTGCCAGCAGCCGTAGCGCGACGGAGACCCAGTACTTC
.,TRBJ2-3,.,TRBV5-1,CASSLEGRGDTQYF,TGCGCCAGCAGCTTGGAAGGCAGGGGTGATACGCAGTATTTT
.,TRBJ1-5,.,TRBV29-1,CSVVTGSNQPQHF,TGCAGCGTTGTCACAGGCAGCAATCAGCCCCAGCATTTT
TRBD1,TRBJ1-5,.,TRBV6-2/TRBV6-3,CASSWNRGSGQPQHF,TGTGCCAGCAGCTGGAACAGGGGATCGGGTCAGCCCCAGCATTTT
TRBD1,TRBJ2-2,.,TRBV30,CAWRALGGPGELFF,TGTGCCTGGCGGGCCTTAGGGGGCCCCGGGGAGCTGTTTTTT
TRBD2,TRBJ2-5,once,TRBV9,CASSATSGAQETQYF,TGTGCCAGCAGCGCCACTAGCGGGGCACAAGAGACCCAGTACTTC
.,TRBJ1-1,.,TRBV12-3/TRBV12-4,CASSLWGGEAFF,TGTGCCAGCAGTTTATGGGGGGGCGAAGCTTTCTTT
TRBD2,TRBJ2-1,once,TRBV5-1,CASSVTGLAVNEQFF,TGCGCCAGCAGCGTAACGGGACTAGCGGTAAATGAGCAGTTCTTC
TRBD1,TRBJ2-5,.,TRBV11-3,CASSARGQPLQETQYF,TGTGCCAGCAGCGCGAGGGGACAGCCTCTCCAAGAGACCCAGTACTTC
TRBD2,TRBJ2-7,once,TRBV7-8,CASSPTFGTSGAYEQYF,TGTGCCAGCAGCCCAACCTTTGGGACTAGCGGGGCCTACGAGCAGTACTTC
TRBD1,TRBJ2-2,.,TRBV27,CASSLTGAAGELFF,TGTGCCAGCAGTTTGACAGGGGCGGCCGGGGAGCTGTTTTTT
TRBD2,TRBJ2-1,.,TRBV9,CASSPGLVSDEQFF,TGTGCCAGCAGCCCCGGACTAGTCTCGGATGAGCAGTTCTTC
TRBD1,TRBJ1-4,.,TRBV7-9,CASSLATGGAVTNEKLFF,TGTGCCAGCAGCTTAGCCACAGGGGGCGCGGTTACTAATGAAAAACTGTTTTTT
.,TRBJ2-5,.,TRBV5-6,CASSLASSGAYGETQYF,TGTGCCAGCAGCTTGGCGAGTTCAGGGGCTTATGGGGAGACCCAGTACTTC
.,TRBJ2-5,.,TRBV14,CASSPMVRETQYF,TGTGCCAGCAGCCCGATGGTCCGGGAGACCCAGTACTTC
TRBD1,TRBJ2-1,.,TRBV2,CASRGPGQKFEQFF,TGTGCCAGCAGGGGTCCGGGACAGAAATTTGAGCAGTTCTTC
.,TRBJ1-2,.,TRBV5-4,CASSFPQDHYGYTF,TGTGCCAGCAGCTTCCCACAGGATCACTATGGCTACACCTTC
TRBD1,TRBJ2-1,.,TRBV4-1,CASRPYTGDNEQFF,TGCGCCAGCAGACCCTACACAGGGGACAATGAGCAGTTCTTC
TRBD2,TRBJ2-2,.,TRBV5-4,CASSLGSGAVTGELFF,TGTGCCAGCAGCTTGGGGAGCGGGGCGGTCACCGGGGAGCTGTTTTTT
.,TRBJ1-1,.,TRBV6-2/TRBV6-3,CASSSQDRMNTEAFF,TGTGCCAGCAGTTCCCAAGACAGAATGAACACTGAAGCTTTCTTT
TRBD2,TRBJ2-4,.,TRBV2,CASSEVGAGAGNIQYF,TGTGCCAGCAGTGAAGTAGGGGCGGGAGCCGGGAACATTCAGTACTTC
TRBD2,TRBJ2-3,.,TRBV7-2,CASSPSHGGESTDTQYF,TGTGCCAGCAGCCCCTCCCACGGGGGGGAAAGCACAGATACGCAGTATTTT
.,TRBJ1-6,.,TRBV2,CASSENLLKSPLHF,TGTGCCAGCAGTGAAAATTTACTAAAATCACCCCTCCACTTT
.,TRBJ2-3,.,TRBV15,CATSRVYRDTQYF,TGTGCCACCAGCAGAGTCTACCGGGATACGCAGTATTTT
TRBD1,TRBJ1-2,.,TRBV10-3,CAISGGQGYGYTF,TGTGCCATCAGTGGGGGACAGGGTTATGGCTACACCTTC
TRBD2,TRBJ2-5,.,TRBV5-1,CASSPGTRIPIQETQYF,TGCGCCAGCAGCCCCGGGACTAGGATTCCAATCCAAGAGACCCAGTACTTC
TRBD1,TRBJ2-7,.,TRBV4-2,CASSQGTGPYEQYF,TGTGCCAGCAGCCAAGGGACAGGGCCCTACGAGCAGTACTTC
.,TRBJ2-1,.,TRBV6-6,CASSQRSGVSSYNEQFF,TGTGCCAGCAGTCAACGGTCGGGGGTGAGCTCCTACAATGAGCAGTTCTTC
TRBD2,TRBJ2-1,few,TRBV7-3,CASSLASGRYNEQFF,TGTGCCAGCAGCTTGGCCAGCGGGAGGTACAATGAGCAGTTCTTC
.,TRBJ1-5,.,TRBV20-1,CSASPGLSQPQHF,TGCAGTGCTAGTCCGGGTCTTAGTCAGCCCCAGCATTTT
.,TRBJ1-1,.,TRBV2,CASSEDSPNTEAFF,TGTGCCAGCAGTGAAGACAGCCCGAACACTGAAGCTTTCTTT
TRBD2,TRBJ2-1,.,TRBV7-2,CASSLAGGTSNEQFF,TGTGCCAGCAGCTTAGCGGGGGGGACGAGCAATGAGCAGTTCTTC
.,TRBJ2-3,.,TRBV12-3/TRBV12-4,CASSLSLLAPQYF,TGTGCCAGCAGTTTAAGCCTACTAGCTCCGCAGTATTTT
.,TRBJ1-2,.,TRBV7-2,CASSRQHGTNYGYTF,TGTGCCAGCAGCCGGCAGCACGGGACTAACTATGGCTACACCTTC
.,TRBJ1-3,.,TRBV12-5,CASGLNINSGNTIYF,TGTGCTAGTGGTTTGAACATCAACTCTGGAAACACCATATATTTT
.,TRBJ1-3,.,TRBV14,CASSQDRGISGNTIYF,TGTGCCAGCAGCCAAGACAGGGGAATTTCTGGAAACACCATATATTTT
.,TRBJ2-2,many,TRBV9,CASSALSMNTGELFF,TGTGCCAGCAGCGCCCTTAGCATGAACACCGGGGAGCTGTTTTTT
.,TRBJ2-3,.,TRBV18,CASSPYSTDTQYF,TGTGCCAGCTCACCCTACAGCACAGATACGCAGTATTTT
TRBD1,TRBJ1-5,.,TRBV27,CASSPWTGQGNQPQHF,TGTGCCAGCAGTCCGTGGACAGGGCAGGGAAATCAGCCCCAGCATTTT
.,TRBJ1-2,.,TRBV14,CASSPLNGPGYTF,TGTGCCAGCAGCCCCCTGAACGGTCCGGGCTACACCTTC
TRBD1,TRBJ1-2,few,TRBV11-2,CASSITPTGSYGYTF,TGTGCCAGCAGCATAACCCCGACAGGGAGTTACGGCTACACCTTC
.,TRBJ1-1,.,TRBV7-9,CASSLPGGRTEAFF,TGTGCCAGCAGCTTACCGGGGGGCAGGACTGAAGCTTTCTTT